This is a list of T cell receptor beta chains from one sample in a study of T cell responses to AZD1222 COVID-19 vaccine. Produced via immunoSEQ multiplex PCR; TCRdb's table is partial and in-frame only. The repertoire holds about 140,000 clones, with about 91% as singletons. This material consisted of peripheral blood, taken on day 0 of AZD1222 vaccination. Receptors originate from an adult in good health. CDR3s include the opening cysteine and the closing phenylalanine or tryptophan. The D gene is left open where the match is weak. Expanded clones get a size class; other rows say once, few or many, or leave the size out.

D gene,clone size,J gene,CDR3 length,V gene,CDR3 DNA,CDR3 protein
.,.,TRBJ1-6,14,TRBV19,TGTGCCAGTAGTCCCCAGGACGGAGTGCCACCCCTCCACTTT,CASSPQDGVPPLHF
.,.,TRBJ2-1,14,TRBV11-3,TGTGCCAGCAGCTTATTTGGTCTCAATAATGAGCAGTTCTTC,CASSLFGLNNEQFF
TRBD1,.,TRBJ2-4,16,TRBV9,TGTGCCAGCAGCGTAGGAGTAGGGGGCGTCGAAAACATTCAGTACTTC,CASSVGVGGVENIQYF
TRBD2,.,TRBJ2-1,14,TRBV7-3,TGTGCCAGCAGCTCCCAAGCGGGATGGGGTGAGCAGTTCTTC,CASSSQAGWGEQFF
TRBD2,.,TRBJ2-1,15,TRBV4-1,TGCGCCAGCAGCCAAGTTCGGCTAGCGGGGGTCGAGCAGTTCTTC,CASSQVRLAGVEQFF
.,.,TRBJ2-1,15,TRBV2,TGTGCCAGCAGTGAAACCCTCCCCTCCTACAATGAGCAGTTCTTC,CASSETLPSYNEQFF
.,.,TRBJ2-3,14,TRBV3-1/TRBV3-2,TGTGCCAGCAGCTACTCAGCTGGCGCCGATACGCAGTATTTT,CASSYSAGADTQYF
.,once,TRBJ1-1,13,TRBV6-1,TGTGCCAGCAGTGAAAGGACGGACACTGAAGCTTTCTTT,CASSERTDTEAFF
TRBD1,.,TRBJ2-7,17,TRBV5-8,TGTGCCAGCAGCGGACAGGGCTACGACCCAACCCAAGGCGAGCAGTACTTC,CASSGQGYDPTQGEQYF
.,.,TRBJ1-5,12,TRBV19,TGTGCCACAGGAAGGGGAAATCAGCCCCAGCATTTT,CATGRGNQPQHF
.,once,TRBJ2-4,14,TRBV5-1,TGCGCCAGCAGCTTGGGGGGCAGCGAAAACATTCAGTACTTC,CASSLGGSENIQYF
.,.,TRBJ2-3,12,TRBV29-1,TGCAGCGTTGAAGTCCCTGGAGGTACGCAGTATTTT,CSVEVPGGTQYF
.,once,TRBJ1-4,14,TRBV5-1,TGCGCCAGCAGCACCAGCGGACCCGGGGAAAAACTGTTTTTT,CASSTSGPGEKLFF
TRBD2,.,TRBJ2-5,15,TRBV15,TGTGCCACCAGCAGACAAGGACTAGAGGGAGAGACCCAGTACTTC,CATSRQGLEGETQYF
.,.,TRBJ1-2,14,TRBV7-8,TGTGCCAGCAGCTCTGGGGGGCCTAACTATGGCTACACCTTC,CASSSGGPNYGYTF
.,.,TRBJ2-1,15,TRBV7-3,TGTGCCAGCAGCTTAAACCCCCCAGGAGGGTCTGAGCAGTTCTTC,CASSLNPPGGSEQFF
TRBD2,.,TRBJ2-3,17,TRBV5-1,TGCGCCAGCAGCTTTCTAGCGGGAGGGCCTACCACAGATACGCAGTATTTT,CASSFLAGGPTTDTQYF
.,.,TRBJ2-5,15,TRBV9,TGTGCCAGCAGCGTAGGGGGATGGGGACAAGAGACCCAGTACTTC,CASSVGGWGQETQYF
TRBD2,.,TRBJ2-7,18,TRBV9,TGTGCCAGCAGCCCCACGGGACAGGTTACTAGCGGGAGCTACGAGCAGTACTTC,CASSPTGQVTSGSYEQYF
.,.,TRBJ1-1,13,TRBV19,TGTGCCAGTAGTCGAGGACCCCACACTGAAGCTTTCTTT,CASSRGPHTEAFF
.,.,TRBJ1-6,17,TRBV5-5,TGTGCCAGCGGATTACCGCTAGGGGGCTCCTATAATTCACCCCTCCACTTT,CASGLPLGGSYNSPLHF
TRBD2,.,TRBJ2-3,15,TRBV3-1/TRBV3-2,TGTGCCAGCAGCCAAACGGGGGGACTGGGGGATACGCAGTATTTT,CASSQTGGLGDTQYF
TRBD2,.,TRBJ2-7,16,TRBV3-1/TRBV3-2,TGTGCCAGCAGCCCCACCGAGCTAGCGGGACCCTACGAGCAGTACTTC,CASSPTELAGPYEQYF
.,.,TRBJ2-3,18,TRBV4-1,TGCGCCAGCAGCCAAGATCTATATCGGGGACACGGCACAGATACGCAGTATTTT,CASSQDLYRGHGTDTQYF
.,.,TRBJ2-1,12,TRBV7-3,TGTGCCAGCAGCTTAACTAGTAGTGAGCAGTTCTTC,CASSLTSSEQFF
TRBD1,once,TRBJ2-1,17,TRBV18,TGTGCCAGCTCACTGGGATTCAGGACAGGAGCCTACAATGAGCAGTTCTTC,CASSLGFRTGAYNEQFF
.,once,TRBJ1-1,13,TRBV5-1,TGCGCCAGCAGGGGCGGGGAAAACACTGAAGCTTTCTTT,CASRGGENTEAFF
.,.,TRBJ1-6,17,TRBV21-1,TGTGCCAGCAGCAAAGGGGCTTATGACAGGGTTCTCTCACCCCTCCACTTT,CASSKGAYDRVLSPLHF
.,.,TRBJ2-5,14,TRBV2,TGTGCCAGCGGAACCACGGGGGGCGGGGAGACCCAGTACTTC,CASGTTGGGETQYF
.,.,TRBJ2-7,12,TRBV5-1,TGCGCCAGCAGCTTAAGGGACCTCGAGCAGTACTTC,CASSLRDLEQYF
TRBD1,few,TRBJ1-1,13,TRBV2,TGTGCCAGCAGTGGAGACAGGGATACTGAAGCTTTCTTT,CASSGDRDTEAFF